The 20 T cell receptor beta chains given below trace back to one sample, sequenced in a study of blood T cell repertoires in COVID-19. Generated by immunoSEQ multiplex PCR, the TCRdb table keeps only in-frame clones and is missing some. The profile shows about 150,000 clones, 80% to 90% of them singletons. The sample consisted of peripheral blood. The receptors were gathered from a human donor in a cohort sampled during active COVID-19.

The CDR3 sequence is CSASFGINQPQHF. The CDR3 nucleotides read TGCAGTGCTAGTTTCGGTATCAATCAGCCCCAGCATTTT. V and J are TRBV20-1 and TRBJ1-5; D remains unclear. Germline V gene data show CDR1 as DFQATT and CDR2 as SNEGSKA (reference sequence). V was cut by 3 bases and J by 3 bases, with 9 bases left in between. This CDR3 has 13 residues.

The rearrangement joins TRBV2 to TRBJ2-7; D is ambiguous. Germline CDR1 SNHLY, CDR2 FYNNEI. The CDR3 sequence is 10 residues long. The germline V and J ends were trimmed by 7 bases and 6 bases, with 7 bases remaining between them. CDR3 in amino acids: CASKPLEQYF. DNA for the CDR3: TGTGCCAGCAAGCCCCTCGAGCAGTACTTC.

The V and J genes are TRBV5-1 and TRBJ1-2; 8 bases are a match to TRBD1. CDR1 and CDR2 (germline): SGHRS, YFSETQ. CDR3 size: 14 residues. After removal of 4 bases from V and 4 bases from J, the junction contained 6 bases not matched to a gene. The CDR3 sequence: CASSHGQGPYGYTF. The CDR3 DNA follows: TGCGCCAGCAGCCACGGACAGGGTCCCTATGGCTACACCTTC.

The rearrangement joins TRBV7-3 to TRBJ2-1, with 12 bases matching TRBD2. This CDR3 has 19 amino acids. The V gene end was trimmed by 5 bases and the J gene end by 1 base; junction bases not matched to a gene: 12. From germline, CDR1 is SGHTA and CDR2 FQGTGA. DNA of the CDR3: TGTGCCAGCAGCCAAAAAGGCTCTAGCGGGGGGGTATCCTACAATGAGCAGTTCTTC. Its translation is CASSQKGSSGGVSYNEQFF.

The genes are TRBV7-2 and TRBJ1-3, with a possible D match to TRBD1 (5 bases). V lost 5 bases to trimming and J lost 2 bases, with 16 bases between them. This CDR3 is built from 16 residues. Germline CDR1 reads SGHTA; CDR2 reads FQGNSA. The CDR3 DNA follows: TGTGCCAGCAGCCCAACCCCCACAGGAACTGGAAACACCATATATTTT. Its translation is CASSPTPTGTGNTIYF.

V gene TRBV6-6 combines with J gene TRBJ2-1; maybe TRBD2 (6 bases). The CDR3 runs to 16 residues. Germline CDR1 is MNHNY and CDR2 is SVGAGI (reference sequence). V lost 0 bases to trimming and J lost 3 bases, with 12 bases between them. The CDR3 loop is CASSYSIGRGYNEQFF. In nucleotides, the CDR3 is TGTGCCAGCAGTTACTCTATTGGGCGGGGCTACAATGAGCAGTTCTTC.

The gene calls are TRBV14 and TRBJ1-2; 9 nucleotides align to TRBD1. Trimming at V came to 7 bases and at J to 4 bases, leaving 10 bases not matched to a gene. Germline-derived CDR1 and CDR2 are SGHDN and FVKESK. The CDR3 has 15 residues. Here the CDR3 reads CASMDRGPYRYGYTF. The DNA for the CDR3 is TGTGCCAGCATGGACAGGGGACCTTATCGCTATGGCTACACCTTC.

The chain is built from TRBV9 and TRBJ2-7, with 8 bases lining up with TRBD2. With V trimmed by 3 bases and J by 6 bases, 20 bases remained unmatched. From germline, CDR1 is SGDLS and CDR2 YYNGEE. The CDR3 runs to 18 residues. CDR3 nucleotides: TGTGCCAGCAGCGCCTACCCGTCTCTGAGCGGGGGATCCCTCGAGCAGTACTTC. It yields the protein CASSAYPSLSGGSLEQYF.

This clone was detected once. V is TRBV5-4 and J is TRBJ2-3; tentatively, D is TRBD1 (6 bases). Germline V gene sequence: CDR1 SGHNT, CDR2 YYREEE (reference sequence). The CDR3 is 14 residues long. Trimming cost V 3 bases and J 0 bases, with 8 bases left between them. The CDR3 DNA reads TGTGCCAGCAGCTGGACAGCAAGCACAGATACGCAGTATTTT. This codes for CASSWTASTDTQYF.

V gene TRBV30 combines with J gene TRBJ1-2; D might be TRBD1 (6 bases). CDR1 and CDR2 (germline): GTSNPN, SVGIG (reference sequence). This CDR3 has 16 residues. Trimming took off 2 bases at V and 6 bases at J, with 22 bases between the two ends. The CDR3 bases are TGTGCCTGGAGTAGGGGGGGAGAACCCAACTGGCATGGCTACACCTTC. Its protein product is CAWSRGGEPNWHGYTF.

The chain couples TRBV5-1 to TRBJ2-5; D might be TRBD1 (6 bases). CDR1 SGHRS and CDR2 YFSETQ come from the germline V gene. The CDR3 runs to 14 residues. The germline V and J ends were trimmed by 0 bases and 5 bases, with 11 bases remaining between them. CDR3 DNA: TGCGCCAGCAGCTTGGCAGATCAGGGGGAGACCCAGTACTTC. Amino acids: CASSLADQGETQYF.

The genes are TRBV5-1 and TRBJ1-4, with TRBD1 matching 8 bases. CDR3 length: 15 amino acids. V lost 0 bases, J lost 5 bases, and 3 bases stayed unmatched. Looked up from germline, CDR1 is SGHRS and CDR2 is YFSETQ. The CDR3 protein is CASSLVSGGNEKLFF. The CDR3, as DNA: TGCGCCAGCAGCTTGGTGTCAGGGGGCAATGAAAAACTGTTTTTT.

This clone was observed once. The V and J genes are TRBV2 and TRBJ1-2; tentative D call: TRBD1 (5 bases). Germline CDR1 and CDR2: SNHLY and FYNNEI. This CDR3 is 12 amino acids long. Trimming took 5 bases from V and 4 from J, leaving 8 bases between them. CDR3 residues: CASSPDSYGYTF. In DNA form, the CDR3 reads TGTGCCAGCAGTCCCGACAGCTATGGCTACACCTTC.

The rearrangement links TRBV11-3 to TRBJ1-6; the match to TRBD1 covers 9 bases. V lost 7 bases to trimming and J lost 6 bases; unmatched junction nucleotides: 4. The CDR3 has 14 residues. Germline CDR1 SGHNT, CDR2 YENEEA. The CDR3 DNA follows: TGTGCCAGCACCGAACAGGGGGCTAATTCACCCCTCCACTTT. It translates to CASTEQGANSPLHF.

This rearrangement joins TRBV9 to TRBJ1-1, with unresolved D. The CDR3 totals 13 residues. The germline V and J ends were trimmed by 3 bases and 2 bases, with 8 bases remaining between them. Germline V gene data show CDR1 as SGDLS and CDR2 as YYNGEE. This CDR3 is CASSGQFNTEAFF. The CDR3 DNA reads as TGTGCCAGCAGCGGACAATTTAACACTGAAGCTTTCTTT.

The chain employs TRBV4-3 and TRBJ1-2, with D tentatively TRBD1 (5 bases). V dropped 2 bases and J dropped 5 bases, with 6 bases sitting between them. The CDR3 has 12 amino acids. Germline values: CDR1 LGHNA, CDR2 YSLEER. CDR3 sequence reads: CASSQQGYGYTF. The CDR3 region has the DNA TGCGCCAGCAGCCAACAGGGATATGGCTACACCTTC.

This rearrangement joins TRBV6-2 or TRBV6-3 to TRBJ2-1; D possibly corresponds to TRBD1 (6 bases). Trimming shortened V by 2 bases and J by 5 bases, and 7 bases separated the two germline ends. Per the germline V gene, CDR1 is MNHEY and CDR2 is SVGEGT. The CDR3 spans 13 residues. CDR3 sequence reads: CASSYRDNNEQFF. Written as DNA, the CDR3 is TGTGCCAGCAGTTACCGGGACAACAATGAGCAGTTCTTC.

The DNA of the CDR3 is TGTGCCAGCAGTTACTCTGAGAGCTCCTACAATGAGCAGTTCTTC. This sequence encodes CASSYSESSYNEQFF. The chain uses TRBV6-6 and TRBJ2-1; D is uncertain. Germline V CDR1 and CDR2: MNHNY, SVGAGI (reference sequence). V lost 0 bases to trimming and J lost 0 bases, with 6 bases between them. This CDR3 has 15 amino acids.

The chain recombines TRBV7-2 with TRBJ1-2; 7 bases agree with TRBD1. CDR1 is SGHTA, CDR2 FQGNSA, per germline. Trimming cost V 1 base and J 7 bases; bases outside gene matches: 9. The CDR3 totals 15 residues. Here the CDR3 reads CASSLGQQGVSGYTF. CDR3 coding DNA: TGTGCCAGCAGCTTAGGCCAGCAGGGGGTTAGTGGCTACACCTTC.

DNA of the CDR3: TGTGCCAGCAGTGCCCGAACAGGGGGCGGGGTGGGGAACACTGAAGCTTTCTTT. This encodes CASSARTGGGVGNTEAFF. The rearrangement links TRBV6-1 to TRBJ1-1, with 9 positions matching TRBD1. V was clipped by 4 bases and J by 1 base; unmatched bases: 13. The CDR3 is 18 residues long. Germline V CDR1 and CDR2: MNHNS, SASEGT.